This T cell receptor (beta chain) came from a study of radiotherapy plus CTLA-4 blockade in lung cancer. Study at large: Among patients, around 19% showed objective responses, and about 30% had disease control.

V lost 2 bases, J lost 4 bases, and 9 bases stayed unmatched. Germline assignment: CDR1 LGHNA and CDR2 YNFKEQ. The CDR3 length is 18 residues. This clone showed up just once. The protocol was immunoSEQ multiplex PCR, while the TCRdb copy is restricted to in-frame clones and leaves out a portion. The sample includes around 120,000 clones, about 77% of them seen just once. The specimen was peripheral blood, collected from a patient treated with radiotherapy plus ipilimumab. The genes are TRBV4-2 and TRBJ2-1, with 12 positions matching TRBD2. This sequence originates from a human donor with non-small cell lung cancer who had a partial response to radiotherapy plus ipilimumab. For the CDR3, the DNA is TGTGCCAGCAGCCAACTACTAGCGGGAGGACCCGGATACAATGAGCAGTTCTTC. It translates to CASSQLLAGGPGYNEQFF.